This T cell receptor beta chain was sequenced during a study of blood T cell repertoires in COVID-19. Study context: Italy, Spain and the United States were the sources of the convalescent and acute COVID-19 samples.

The CDR3 totals 19 residues. V lost 4 bases and J lost 0; bases outside the gene matches: 12. The germline gives CDR1 MGHRA, CDR2 YSYEKL. TCRdb's copy holds only in-frame clones and misses some; the assay was immunoSEQ multiplex PCR. The sample lists 90,000 to 150,000 clones; about four fifths were seen once. Sequencing input: peripheral blood. This TCR was recovered from a human donor in a cohort sampled during active COVID-19. The chain is built from TRBV4-1 and TRBJ1-5; 10 nucleotides match TRBD1. The CDR3 sequence: CASSRQGAIDRYSNQPQHF. For the CDR3, the DNA is TGCGCCAGCAGCCGACAGGGGGCAATAGATCGTTATAGCAATCAGCCCCAGCATTTT.